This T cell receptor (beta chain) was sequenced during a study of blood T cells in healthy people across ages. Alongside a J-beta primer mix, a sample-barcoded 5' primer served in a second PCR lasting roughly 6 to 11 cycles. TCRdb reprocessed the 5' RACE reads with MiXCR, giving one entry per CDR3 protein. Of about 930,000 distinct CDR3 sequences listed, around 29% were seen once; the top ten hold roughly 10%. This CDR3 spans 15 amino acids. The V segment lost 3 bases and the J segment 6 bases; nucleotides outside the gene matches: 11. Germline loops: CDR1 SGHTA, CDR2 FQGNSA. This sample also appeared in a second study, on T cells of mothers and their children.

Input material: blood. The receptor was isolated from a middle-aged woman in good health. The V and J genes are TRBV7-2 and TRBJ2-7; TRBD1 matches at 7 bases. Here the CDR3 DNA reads TGTGCCAGCAGCTTTCAAACAGGGGACACATTCGAGCAGTACTTC. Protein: CASSFQTGDTFEQYF.